The rows below give T cell receptor beta chains drawn from one sample of a study of T cells after yellow fever vaccination. TCRdb reprocessed the 5' RACE reads via MiXCR and lists one record per CDR3 protein. The data contain some 500,000 distinct CDR3 sequences, approximately 13% of them singletons. This specimen was PBMCs, taken on the day of the yellow fever booster vaccination. These receptors were obtained from a man aged 25 to 45 who received the YFV17D yellow fever vaccine. Both conserved end residues are part of each CDR3. D genes are given only for firm matches. A row's size may be missing; if present it is once, few, many or a size class.

j_call v_call d_call clone_size cdr3_aa
TRBJ1-2 TRBV3-1 . few CASSQDGGYYGYTF
TRBJ2-7 TRBV5-4 TRBD2 few CASSRSVTSGSEQYF
TRBJ2-5 TRBV27 . . CASSTRGTGKETQYF
TRBJ2-7 TRBV2 . many CASSEPSLAFTYEQYF
TRBJ2-1 TRBV19 TRBD2 once CVSSLRTSGEITF
TRBJ1-2 TRBV18 . few CASSSGRSNYGYTF
TRBJ2-7 TRBV12-3/TRBV12-4 . many CASSPGGYEQYF
TRBJ2-7 TRBV2 . few CASSPRSTGAYEQYF
TRBJ2-5 TRBV28 TRBD2 . CASSLRLAGVETQYF
TRBJ2-3 TRBV24-1 . . CATGGTSTDTQYF
TRBJ2-7 TRBV14 . . CASSGTGPAPYEQYF
TRBJ1-2 TRBV5-6 . many CASSLRDGYGYTF
TRBJ1-1 TRBV4-3 TRBD1 . CASSLTGTGIEAFF
TRBJ2-3 TRBV7-8 TRBD2 few CASSLMLAGSTDTQYF
TRBJ2-1 TRBV20-1 TRBD2 . CSARDPGLAGSSYNEQFF
TRBJ2-7 TRBV5-6 TRBD1 few CASSSAPQGLHEQYF
TRBJ1-1 TRBV5-1 . . CASSLEGGSYNTEAFF
TRBJ2-5 TRBV25-1 TRBD2 few CASSGGLAGARYQETQYF
TRBJ1-1 TRBV28 . few CASRTLTEAFF
TRBJ2-1 TRBV10-3 TRBD1 . CAISDRGNEQFF
TRBJ2-4 TRBV5-6 . . CASSATPGNRKNIQYF
TRBJ2-7 TRBV5-1 . many CASAGRSYEQYF
TRBJ1-6 TRBV27 . . CASSLLVSSYNSPLHF
TRBJ2-2 TRBV20-1 TRBD2 few CSARDPSGSGRSGELFF
TRBJ2-3 TRBV14 TRBD1 . CASTQGGRESTDTQYF
TRBJ2-2 TRBV28 . many CASSAANTGELFF
TRBJ2-1 TRBV5-1 . . CASSLEGLPVDEQFF
TRBJ2-1 TRBV5-1 TRBD1 . CASSLGQGVNEQFF
TRBJ2-1 TRBV9 . few CASSVDPKGSFEQFF
TRBJ2-5 TRBV4-1 . few CASSQGYRETQETQYF
TRBJ2-1 TRBV11-1 . few CASSAQRTVVTLYNEQFF
TRBJ2-7 TRBV2 TRBD1 . CASRTGTEEEYF
TRBJ2-3 TRBV5-1 . . CASYPRTSDTQYF
TRBJ2-5 TRBV28 . . CASSSRVGRTPQETQYF
TRBJ2-3 TRBV5-1 TRBD2 . CASSLQPTSASTDTQYF
TRBJ2-5 TRBV10-3 . . CAISESGWGEETQYF
TRBJ2-7 TRBV6-5 . . CASTKTGPPYEQYF
TRBJ2-2 TRBV12-3/TRBV12-4 . few CASSSTGTIAGELFF
TRBJ2-7 TRBV10-2 TRBD2 few CASSSLAGYEQYF
TRBJ2-6 TRBV6-5 . . CASSYVGVGSFSGANVLTF
TRBJ2-2 TRBV29-1 TRBD2 . CSVRTSGSTGELFF
TRBJ2-2 TRBV5-6 TRBD2 few CASSFDGRRTGELFF
TRBJ2-7 TRBV5-1 . few CASSLPEGPLVEQYF
TRBJ2-3 TRBV29-1 TRBD1 many CSVLTRGQTDTQYF
TRBJ2-4 TRBV7-8 . few CASSLVAGGVAKNIQYF
TRBJ1-2 TRBV20-1 . . CSANRQSTGYGYTF
TRBJ1-6 TRBV12-3/TRBV12-4 TRBD1 few CASSSRGNSPLHF
TRBJ2-7 TRBV6-5 . few CASSYVPGAASYEQYF